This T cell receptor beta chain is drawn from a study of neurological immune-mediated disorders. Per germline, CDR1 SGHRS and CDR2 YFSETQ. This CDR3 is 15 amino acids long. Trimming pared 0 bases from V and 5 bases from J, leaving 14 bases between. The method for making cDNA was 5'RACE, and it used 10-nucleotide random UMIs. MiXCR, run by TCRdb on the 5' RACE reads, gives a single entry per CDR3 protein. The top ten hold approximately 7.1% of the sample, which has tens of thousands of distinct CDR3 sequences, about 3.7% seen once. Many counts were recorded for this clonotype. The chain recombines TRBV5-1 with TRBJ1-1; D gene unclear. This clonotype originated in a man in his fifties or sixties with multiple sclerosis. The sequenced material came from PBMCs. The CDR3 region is CASSLAKDGGTEAFF. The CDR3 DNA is TGCGCCAGCAGCTTGGCGAAAGATGGTGGTACTGAAGCTTTCTTT.